This T cell receptor (beta chain) derives from a study of prognosis after radiotherapy for stage I lung cancer. Looked up from germline, CDR1 is SGHRS and CDR2 is YFSETQ. The CDR3 spans 17 residues. Trimming took 4 bases from V and 0 from J; bases not matched to a gene: 4. TCR beta CDR3 was amplified from genomic DNA by two-round multiplex PCR. Round one of PCR was performed, and it used primers specific to each TRBV and TRBJ gene. TCRdb independently ran MiXCR on the multiplex PCR reads; one entry per CDR3 protein. The sample yields over 12,000 distinct CDR3 sequences, 50% to 65% seen once. By share of the sample, this clonotype is medium-sized (0.01 to 0.1%).

This chain links TRBV5-1 with TRBJ2-2; TRBD1 agrees at 12 bases. This receptor was obtained from a donor at least 50 years old with non-small cell lung cancer. The sequenced sample was PBMCs, obtained before or after stereotactic body radiation therapy (not recorded which). The CDR3 DNA reads as TGCGCCAGCAGCCCGGGACAGGGGGCGGCGAACACCGGGGAGCTGTTTTTT. Its translation is CASSPGQGAANTGELFF.